This is a list of T cell receptor beta chains from one sample in a study of cytomegalovirus exposure and HLA in healthy donors. Method: immunoSEQ multiplex PCR; TCRdb's copy keeps in-frame clones and lacks some. The repertoire holds 130,000 or so clones, with around 77% as singletons. The sequencing input was PBMCs. These TCRs come from a man over 45 in good health and CMV-seronegative. The CDR3 runs from the conserved cysteine through the conserved F or W. The D gene is left open where the match is weak. A row's size may be missing; if present it is once, few, many or a size class.

CDR3 protein: CASSPTISNQPQHF
CDR3 DNA: TGTGCCAGCAGCCCTACCATAAGCAATCAGCCCCAGCATTTT
J gene: TRBJ1-5
V gene: TRBV28
clone size: .
D gene: .

CDR3 protein: CASSDSREAGDEQFF
CDR3 DNA: TGTGCCAGCAGTGACTCGCGGGAGGCAGGCGATGAGCAGTTCTTC
J gene: TRBJ2-1
V gene: TRBV6-4
clone size: .
D gene: TRBD2

CDR3 protein: CASSGDRGRVNTIYF
CDR3 DNA: TGTGCCAGCAGCGGTGACAGGGGGCGGGTAAACACCATATATTTT
J gene: TRBJ1-3
V gene: TRBV5-4
clone size: .
D gene: TRBD1

CDR3 protein: CASSVRGQWTDTQYF
CDR3 DNA: TGTGCCAGCAGCGTTAGGGGCCAGTGGACAGATACGCAGTATTTT
J gene: TRBJ2-3
V gene: TRBV28
clone size: .
D gene: .

CDR3 protein: CASSQGKQGAHEQYF
CDR3 DNA: TGCGCCAGCAGTCAAGGAAAACAGGGGGCCCACGAGCAGTACTTC
J gene: TRBJ2-7
V gene: TRBV23-1
clone size: few
D gene: TRBD1

CDR3 protein: CASKGAGFSNEKLFF
CDR3 DNA: TGTGCCAGCAAAGGGGCAGGGTTCTCTAATGAAAAACTGTTTTTT
J gene: TRBJ1-4
V gene: TRBV27
clone size: .
D gene: .

CDR3 protein: CASSKDKIQETQYF
CDR3 DNA: TGTGCCAGCAGCAAAGACAAGATTCAAGAGACCCAGTACTTC
J gene: TRBJ2-5
V gene: TRBV28
clone size: once
D gene: .

CDR3 protein: CASRPTGGGLGARSGNTIYF
CDR3 DNA: TGTGCCAGCAGACCTACGGGAGGGGGCCTCGGGGCTCGGTCTGGAAACACCATATATTTT
J gene: TRBJ1-3
V gene: TRBV7-8
clone size: .
D gene: TRBD1

CDR3 protein: CATSSLLAGVHEQYF
CDR3 DNA: TGTGCCACCAGCAGCCTTCTAGCGGGAGTTCACGAGCAGTACTTC
J gene: TRBJ2-7
V gene: TRBV15
clone size: .
D gene: TRBD2

CDR3 protein: CASSSGLAGYNEQFF
CDR3 DNA: TGTGCCAGCAGTTCCGGACTAGCGGGGTACAATGAGCAGTTCTTC
J gene: TRBJ2-1
V gene: TRBV2
clone size: few
D gene: TRBD2

CDR3 protein: CASSDTGQNYGYTF
CDR3 DNA: TGTGCCAGCAGCGACACGGGACAGAACTATGGCTACACCTTC
J gene: TRBJ1-2
V gene: TRBV6-1
clone size: .
D gene: TRBD1

CDR3 protein: CASSSPRADTQYF
CDR3 DNA: TGTGCCAGCAGTTCTCCCCGTGCAGATACGCAGTATTTT
J gene: TRBJ2-3
V gene: TRBV28
clone size: .
D gene: .

CDR3 protein: CASSLMSGNQETQYF
CDR3 DNA: TGTGCCAGCAGCTTAATGAGCGGGAACCAAGAGACCCAGTACTTC
J gene: TRBJ2-5
V gene: TRBV11-2
clone size: .
D gene: TRBD2

CDR3 protein: CASSLQGAGTGELFF
CDR3 DNA: TGTGCCAGCAGCTTACAGGGGGCTGGCACCGGGGAGCTGTTTTTT
J gene: TRBJ2-2
V gene: TRBV7-9
clone size: .
D gene: TRBD1

CDR3 protein: CASRGATDTQYF
CDR3 DNA: TGTGCCAGCAGGGGGGCTACAGATACGCAGTATTTT
J gene: TRBJ2-3
V gene: TRBV27
clone size: few
D gene: .

CDR3 protein: CASSLVSGLSRDEQYF
CDR3 DNA: TGTGCCAGCAGCTTAGTGTCTGGACTCTCAAGGGACGAGCAGTACTTC
J gene: TRBJ2-7
V gene: TRBV7-2
clone size: .
D gene: .

CDR3 protein: CASSPGRQGGDTQYF
CDR3 DNA: TGTGCCAGCAGTCCCGGACGACAGGGGGGAGATACGCAGTATTTT
J gene: TRBJ2-3
V gene: TRBV6-6
clone size: .
D gene: TRBD1

CDR3 protein: CASSSGTGRETQYF
CDR3 DNA: TGTGCCAGCAGTTCTGGGACAGGGAGAGAGACCCAGTACTTC
J gene: TRBJ2-5
V gene: TRBV6-6
clone size: .
D gene: TRBD1

CDR3 protein: CASSLFWRDSHNEQFF
CDR3 DNA: TGTGCCAGCAGCTTATTCTGGCGGGATAGTCACAATGAGCAGTTCTTC
J gene: TRBJ2-1
V gene: TRBV7-2
clone size: .
D gene: .

CDR3 protein: CASSTYRGHSEAFF
CDR3 DNA: TGTGCCAGCAGTACCTACAGGGGGCATAGTGAAGCTTTCTTT
J gene: TRBJ1-1
V gene: TRBV28
clone size: .
D gene: TRBD1

CDR3 protein: CASSYSGELFF
CDR3 DNA: TGTGCCAGCAGCTACAGCGGGGAGCTGTTTTTT
J gene: TRBJ2-2
V gene: TRBV5-6
clone size: .
D gene: .

CDR3 protein: CASSAGTGASGYTF
CDR3 DNA: TGTGCCAGCAGCGCCGGGACAGGGGCGTCTGGCTACACCTTC
J gene: TRBJ1-2
V gene: TRBV7-8
clone size: .
D gene: TRBD1

CDR3 protein: CSVRDPGLYYEQYF
CDR3 DNA: TGCAGCGTAAGAGACCCGGGACTTTACTACGAGCAGTACTTC
J gene: TRBJ2-7
V gene: TRBV29-1
clone size: .
D gene: .